These T cell receptor beta chains were read from a single sample in a study of high-grade serous ovarian cancer treatment subgroups. Libraries were prepared by immunoSEQ multiplex PCR; TCRdb keeps only in-frame clonotypes and omits some of them. The sample yields 25,000 to 30,000 clones, under 90% seen once. Sequencing input: tumor tissue. The receptor source for this set is a human donor with high-grade serous ovarian cancer. Each CDR3 is given with its conserved first and last residue. The D gene is left open where the match is weak. Clone size appears in some rows only: once, few, many, or a class for an expanded clone.

CDR3 protein: CASRHPNYGYTF
CDR3 DNA: TGTGCCAGCAGGCACCCTAACTATGGCTACACCTTC
J gene: TRBJ1-2
V gene: TRBV6-5
clone size: -
D gene: -

CDR3 protein: CASSQQTTNEKLFF
CDR3 DNA: TGTGCCAGCAGCCAACAGACAACTAATGAAAAACTGTTTTTT
J gene: TRBJ1-4
V gene: TRBV14
clone size: few
D gene: -

CDR3 protein: CASSDPQGQGIKTEAFF
CDR3 DNA: TGTGCCAGCAGTGACCCCCAGGGGCAGGGCATAAAGACTGAAGCTTTCTTT
J gene: TRBJ1-1
V gene: TRBV6-1
clone size: few
D gene: -

CDR3 protein: CASSELGLAKNIQYF
CDR3 DNA: TGCGCCAGCAGTGAGTTAGGTCTAGCCAAAAACATTCAGTACTTC
J gene: TRBJ2-4
V gene: TRBV10-1
clone size: once
D gene: -

CDR3 protein: CTSSQDGPVQRGREFEETQYF
CDR3 DNA: TGCACCAGCAGCCAAGATGGACCGGTCCAGCGGGGGAGGGAATTCGAAGAGACCCAGTACTTC
J gene: TRBJ2-5
V gene: TRBV1
clone size: -
D gene: -

CDR3 protein: CSAENSGRRDNEQFF
CDR3 DNA: TGCAGCGCCGAAAATAGCGGGAGACGAGACAATGAGCAGTTCTTC
J gene: TRBJ2-1
V gene: TRBV29-1
clone size: -
D gene: TRBD2

CDR3 protein: CASSSSSPGYEQYF
CDR3 DNA: TGTGCCAGCAGTTCCTCGAGCCCCGGATACGAGCAGTACTTC
J gene: TRBJ2-7
V gene: TRBV28
clone size: -
D gene: -

CDR3 protein: CASSQGYNEQFF
CDR3 DNA: TGCGCCAGCAGCCAAGGCTACAATGAGCAGTTCTTC
J gene: TRBJ2-1
V gene: TRBV4-1
clone size: -
D gene: -

CDR3 protein: CASSFTGTHQPQHF
CDR3 DNA: TGTGCCAGCAGTTTCACAGGGACCCATCAGCCCCAGCATTTT
J gene: TRBJ1-5
V gene: TRBV6-5
clone size: -
D gene: -

CDR3 protein: CASSINGDSPLHF
CDR3 DNA: TGTGCCAGTAGTATTAACGGAGATTCACCCCTCCACTTT
J gene: TRBJ1-6
V gene: TRBV19
clone size: -
D gene: -

CDR3 protein: CASSPGTSNQPQHF
CDR3 DNA: TGTGCCAGCAGCCCCGGGACCAGCAATCAGCCCCAGCATTTT
J gene: TRBJ1-5
V gene: TRBV28
clone size: -
D gene: -

CDR3 protein: CASSPSGISYEQYF
CDR3 DNA: TGTGCCAGCAGCCCTAGCGGGATCTCCTACGAGCAGTACTTC
J gene: TRBJ2-7
V gene: TRBV6-5
clone size: -
D gene: TRBD2

CDR3 protein: CASSRALGYGYTF
CDR3 DNA: TGTGCCAGCAGTCGGGCCTTGGGCTATGGCTACACCTTC
J gene: TRBJ1-2
V gene: TRBV28
clone size: -
D gene: -

CDR3 protein: CASSQERAWEQYF
CDR3 DNA: TGTGCCAGCAGCCAGGAGCGGGCCTGGGAGCAGTACTTC
J gene: TRBJ2-5
V gene: TRBV4-2
clone size: -
D gene: -

CDR3 protein: CASSEWAWDTGELFF
CDR3 DNA: TGTGCCAGCAGTGAATGGGCATGGGACACCGGGGAGCTGTTTTTT
J gene: TRBJ2-2
V gene: TRBV6-1
clone size: -
D gene: -

CDR3 protein: CASSWYGSDEQYF
CDR3 DNA: TGCGCCAGCAGCTGGTACGGGTCCGACGAGCAGTACTTC
J gene: TRBJ2-7
V gene: TRBV5-1
clone size: -
D gene: -

CDR3 protein: CASSIPPPIVGGNTIYF
CDR3 DNA: TGTGCCAGCAGCATCCCCCCCCCAATAGTGGGGGGAAACACCATATATTTT
J gene: TRBJ1-3
V gene: TRBV21-1
clone size: once
D gene: -

CDR3 protein: CASSVGGALRTDTQYF
CDR3 DNA: TGTGCCAGCAGCGTAGGGGGGGCCCTGAGGACAGATACGCAGTATTTT
J gene: TRBJ2-3
V gene: TRBV9
clone size: -
D gene: -

CDR3 protein: CASRQGWDSLNTDTQYF
CDR3 DNA: TGTGCCAGTAGGCAGGGTTGGGACTCCTTAAACACAGATACGCAGTATTTT
J gene: TRBJ2-3
V gene: TRBV19
clone size: -
D gene: -

CDR3 protein: CASWDRTYEQFF
CDR3 DNA: TGTGCCAGCTGGGACAGGACATATGAGCAGTTCTTC
J gene: TRBJ2-1
V gene: TRBV27
clone size: once
D gene: TRBD1

CDR3 protein: CASSDRGREGLETQYF
CDR3 DNA: TGTGCCAGCAGTGATCGGGGGAGGGAAGGCCTCGAGACCCAGTACTTC
J gene: TRBJ2-5
V gene: TRBV6-1
clone size: once
D gene: TRBD2

CDR3 protein: CASSRTNRMEDIQYF
CDR3 DNA: TGTGCCAGCAGCCGTACAAACAGGATGGAGGACATTCAGTACTTC
J gene: TRBJ2-4
V gene: TRBV5-6
clone size: -
D gene: -